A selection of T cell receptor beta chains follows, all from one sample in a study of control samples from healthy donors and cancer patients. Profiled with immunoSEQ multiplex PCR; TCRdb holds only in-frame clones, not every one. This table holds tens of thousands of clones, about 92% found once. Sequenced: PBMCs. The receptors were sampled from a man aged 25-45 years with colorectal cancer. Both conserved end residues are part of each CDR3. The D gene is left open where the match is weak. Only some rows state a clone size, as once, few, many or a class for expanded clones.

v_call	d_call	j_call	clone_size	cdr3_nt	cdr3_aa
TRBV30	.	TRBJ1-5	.	TGTGCCTGGAGTGCAGGGGTCGGTCAGCCCCAGCATTTT	CAWSAGVGQPQHF
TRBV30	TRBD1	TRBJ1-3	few	TGTGCCTGGAGTGTACGAGGGGGCTCGGGGAACACCATATATTTT	CAWSVRGGSGNTIYF
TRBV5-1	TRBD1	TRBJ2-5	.	TGCGCCAGCAGCTTGGATCCGACAGGGGGCGGGGAGACCCAGTACTTC	CASSLDPTGGGETQYF
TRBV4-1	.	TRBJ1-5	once	TGCGCCAGCAGCCAAGTCTTCGAGGGGGATCAGCCCCAGCATTTT	CASSQVFEGDQPQHF
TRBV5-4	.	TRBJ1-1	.	TGTGCCAGCAGCTTACTGGGCGGCAACACTGAAGCTTTCTTT	CASSLLGGNTEAFF
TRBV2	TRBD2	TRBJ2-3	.	TGTGCCAGCAGTGGCCCGTCTAGCGGGGGGGTAGGGGTAGCGGATACGCAGTATTTT	CASSGPSSGGVGVADTQYF
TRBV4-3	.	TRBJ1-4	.	TGCGCCAGCAGCCAAGAAGTCACTCTAATCGGTGGAAAACTGTTTTTT	CASSQEVTLIGGKLFF
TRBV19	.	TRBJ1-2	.	TGTGCCAGTAGTAATTGGGTTAGAGGCGAAAACTATGGCTACACCTTC	CASSNWVRGENYGYTF
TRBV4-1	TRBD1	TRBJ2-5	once	TGCGCCAGCAGCCAAGGAATCTCGGGACAGGGATCCGAAGAGACCCAGTACTTC	CASSQGISGQGSEETQYF
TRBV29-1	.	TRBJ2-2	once	TGCAGCGTTGATGCGGGGACGAACACCGGGGAGCTGTTTTTT	CSVDAGTNTGELFF
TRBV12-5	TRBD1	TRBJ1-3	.	TGTGCTAGTGGCCGTCCCGGGACAGGGTTAGCTTCTGGAAACACCATATATTTT	CASGRPGTGLASGNTIYF
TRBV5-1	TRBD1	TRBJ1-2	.	TGCGCCAGCAGCTTGGCCCTAGACGACAGGGACTTAAACTATGGCTACACCTTC	CASSLALDDRDLNYGYTF
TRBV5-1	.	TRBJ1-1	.	TGCGCCAGCAGCCCCGGACAGACGAACACTGAAGCTTTCTTT	CASSPGQTNTEAFF
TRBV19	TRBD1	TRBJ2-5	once	TGTGCCAGTAGTACCAACAGGGGAAGGGAGACCCAGTACTTC	CASSTNRGRETQYF
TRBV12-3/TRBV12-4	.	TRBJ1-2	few	TGTGCCAGCGGGGCCAAGGTTGGCTACACCTTC	CASGAKVGYTF
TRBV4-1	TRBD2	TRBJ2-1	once	TGCGCCAGCAGCCAAGGAGGAAGGCTAGCGGTTTACTCCTACAATGAGCAGTTCTTC	CASSQGGRLAVYSYNEQFF
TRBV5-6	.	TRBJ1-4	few	TGTGCCAGCAGGACACTTGGCGGGACTAATGAAAAACTGTTTTTT	CASRTLGGTNEKLFF
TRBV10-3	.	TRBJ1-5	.	TGTGCCATCAGTTCTAGACCCCCCTCGAGCAATCAGCCCCAGCATTTT	CAISSRPPSSNQPQHF
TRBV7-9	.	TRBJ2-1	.	TGTGCCAGCAGCTTAATCAACAGAAATGAGCAGTTCTTC	CASSLINRNEQFF
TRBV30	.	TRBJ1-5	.	TGTGCCTGGAGTTCAGGGGTGGGCAATCAGCCCCAGCATTTT	CAWSSGVGNQPQHF
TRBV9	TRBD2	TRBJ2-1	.	TGTGCCAGCAGCGGCGGGGGGATCCGGGAGCAGTTCTTC	CASSGGGIREQFF
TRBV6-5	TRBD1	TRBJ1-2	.	TGTGCCAGCAGTTCCGGACAGGGGGGTGGCTACACCTTC	CASSSGQGGGYTF
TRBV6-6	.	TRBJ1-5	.	TGTGCCAGCACCCCGGGGGGTTTTCAGCCCCAGCATTTT	CASTPGGFQPQHF
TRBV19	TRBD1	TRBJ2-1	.	TGTGCCAGTATGACCGGGACAGGGGGCTTAAGAGGAGTTAATGAGCAGTTCTTC	CASMTGTGGLRGVNEQFF
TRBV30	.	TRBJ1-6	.	TGTGCCTGGAGTGCCCGGGGACGGTATAATTCACCCCTCCACTTT	CAWSARGRYNSPLHF
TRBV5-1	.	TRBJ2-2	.	TGCGCCAGCAGCTTGCAGGGGCCGGACACCGGGGAGCTGTTTTTT	CASSLQGPDTGELFF
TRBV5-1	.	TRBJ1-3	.	TGCGCCAGCCCGTCGGGGAGGCGGGCGCATATCTCTGGAAACACCATATATTTT	CASPSGRRAHISGNTIYF
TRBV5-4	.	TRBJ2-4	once	TGTGCCAGCAGCCGCCGGGACGGGGAAAACATTCAGTACTTC	CASSRRDGENIQYF
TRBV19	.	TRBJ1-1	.	TGTGCCAGTAGTATCGGGAGGACAGAAAACACTGAAGCTTTCTTT	CASSIGRTENTEAFF
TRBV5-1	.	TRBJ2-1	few	TGCGCCAGCAGCTTGGCCACTCAGGTTGGTACCAATGAGCAGTTCTTC	CASSLATQVGTNEQFF
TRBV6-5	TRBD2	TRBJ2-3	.	TGTGCCAGCAGTCGGACTAGCGGAGATACGCAGTATTTT	CASSRTSGDTQYF
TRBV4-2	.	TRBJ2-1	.	TGTGCCAGCAGCCAAGAGGCGGGCCAAGATTACAATGAGCAGTTCTTC	CASSQEAGQDYNEQFF
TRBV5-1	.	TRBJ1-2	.	TGCGCCAGCAGCTTGTTGGTTGACTTAGACCCCGGCGGCCAGGGCTACACCTTC	CASSLLVDLDPGGQGYTF
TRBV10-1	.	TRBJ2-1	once	TGCGCCAGCAGCGAGTTTCGTAGAGGGAGCTCCTACAATGAGCAGTTCTTC	CASSEFRRGSSYNEQFF
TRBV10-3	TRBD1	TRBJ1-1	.	TGTGCCATCAGTGAGTCGGACAGGGCGGGTACTGAAGCTTTCTTT	CAISESDRAGTEAFF
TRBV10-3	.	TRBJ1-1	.	TGTGCCATCAGTGAGTCTGGAACGATCATGAACACTGAAGCTTTCTTT	CAISESGTIMNTEAFF
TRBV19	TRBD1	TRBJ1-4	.	TGTGCCAGTAGTCCGAGCAGGGGGAGTGAAAAACTGTTTTTT	CASSPSRGSEKLFF
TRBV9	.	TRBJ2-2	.	TGTGCCAGCAGCGTAGAGGGGGTGAACACCGGGGAGCTGTTTTTT	CASSVEGVNTGELFF
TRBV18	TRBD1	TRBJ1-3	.	TGTGCCAGCTCACCACCGACAGGGCAGCCGTCTGGAAACACCATATATTTT	CASSPPTGQPSGNTIYF
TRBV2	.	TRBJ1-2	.	TGTGCCAGCAGGTTAGGCGGGGCATACACCTTC	CASRLGGAYTF
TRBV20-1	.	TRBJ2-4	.	TGCAGTGCCGGAGGACAAAACATTCAGTACTTC	CSAGGQNIQYF
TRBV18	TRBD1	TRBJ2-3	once	TGTGCCAGCTCCCCTCCGAGGGGGCAAGGTGCGCAGTATTTT	CASSPPRGQGAQYF
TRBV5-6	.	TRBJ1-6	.	TGTGCCAGCAGCTTGGACGGCGGCTCCTATAATTCACCCCTCCACTTT	CASSLDGGSYNSPLHF
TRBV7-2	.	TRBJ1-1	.	TGTGCCAGCAGCCATCCGACACGGTTCAACACTGAAGCTTTCTTT	CASSHPTRFNTEAFF
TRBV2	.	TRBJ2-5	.	TGTGCCAGCAGTCAGGGTGTGCAGACCCAGTACTTC	CASSQGVQTQYF